These T cell receptor beta chains were read from a single sample in a study of read filtering for tumor transcriptome and immune sequencing. TCRdb ran MiXCR on the reads and lists one entry per CDR3 protein. The table lists 5,000 to 6,500 distinct CDR3 sequences, 23% of them singletons. The sequenced sample was a population of CD138-negative cells sorted from bone marrow. Receptors originate from a donor older than 35 with multiple myeloma. CDR3s include the opening cysteine and the closing phenylalanine or tryptophan. Fields, in order: CDR3 length, J gene, V gene, clone size, CDR3 protein. Clone size is shown for a subset of rows, as once, few, many or a class of expanded clone.

>15|TRBJ2-3|TRBV9|-
CSSSRLTGLADTQYF
>17|TRBJ2-2|TRBV7-8|many
CASSSQGSTRNTGELFF
>15|TRBJ2-2|TRBV2|many
CASTMLTANTGELFF
>15|TRBJ1-6|TRBV7-8|-
CASSLWDRDNSPLHF
>14|TRBJ1-5|TRBV2|few
CASSEQGGRQPQHF
>13|TRBJ1-1|TRBV6-2/TRBV6-3|many
CASSAGQHTEAFF
>15|TRBJ2-7|TRBV7-8|many
CASSLGASFYYEQYF
>15|TRBJ1-2|TRBV4-1|many
CASSQDRVGRYGYTF
>15|TRBJ1-2|TRBV2|many
CASSDEIRFNYGYTF
>11|TRBJ1-4|TRBV2|many
CASRPGEKLFF
>14|TRBJ1-1|TRBV7-2|many
CASSPRTDSADAFF